Shown below are 25 T cell receptor beta chains from a single sample sequenced in a study of T-cell reconstitution after alpha-beta-depleted transplantation in children. Preparation of the TCRbeta library involved a method that used unique molecular identifiers. TCRdb recomputed calls from the PCR reads with MiXCR, one row per CDR3 protein. The sample gives hundreds of thousands of distinct CDR3 sequences, roughly 25% of which show up once; roughly 2.5% is in the top ten. Source: PBMCs, taken before TCRalphabeta/CD19-depleted stem cell transplant. The source of these receptors is a girl aged 2 to 9 with Fanconi anemia, due to receive a stem cell transplant.

The chain joins TRBV12-3 or TRBV12-4 to TRBJ2-4; 7 nucleotides match TRBD2. Losses at the gene ends were 5 bases for V and 3 bases for J; bases not matched to a gene: 7. CDR3 length equals 15 residues. For the CDR3, the DNA is TGTGCCAGCAGTGCCCCCCGGGGGGTCAAAAACATTCAGTACTTC. This codes for CASSAPRGVKNIQYF.

V usage is TRBV4-1 and J usage is TRBJ2-1; 8 nucleotides agree with TRBD2. Per germline, CDR1 MGHRA and CDR2 YSYEKL. The CDR3 has 18 residues. The J segment lost 4 bases and the V segment lost 1 base, leaving 12 bases of the junction unmatched. The CDR3 spells CASSQGLLGGGPYNEQFF. CDR3 DNA sequence: TGCGCCAGCAGCCAAGGCCTCCTGGGCGGGGGGCCTTACAATGAGCAGTTCTTC.

This chain uses TRBV5-1 with TRBJ2-7; D is perhaps TRBD1 (6 bases). The CDR3 is 15 residues long. V was cut by 5 bases and J by 4 bases, with 19 bases left in between. Looked up from germline, CDR1 is SGHRS and CDR2 is YFSETQ. In nucleotides, the CDR3 is TGCGCCAGCAGAAAGAGTTCACAGGGTGCGTACGAGCAGTACTTC. Protein sequence: CASRKSSQGAYEQYF.

This clonotype was seen a few times. J is TRBJ2-1 and V is TRBV20-1; D is unresolved. The germline V gene has CDR1 DFQATT and CDR2 SNEGSKA (reference sequence). The CDR3 consists of 18 residues. Trimming shortened V by 0 bases and J by 2 bases, and 20 bases separated the two germline ends. Written as DNA, the CDR3 is TGCAGTGCTAGAGATCTGCTCACCACCAAGGGCCCCTACAATGAGCAGTTCTTC. Translating it yields CSARDLLTTKGPYNEQFF.

This clonotype appeared once. This chain links TRBV7-3 with TRBJ2-7; 11 bases agree with TRBD2. There are 15 residues in the CDR3. Germline V gene sequence: CDR1 SGHTA, CDR2 FQGTGA. J lost 3 bases, V lost 5 bases, and 6 bases had no gene match. DNA of the CDR3: TGTGCCAGCAGCCGACTAGCGGGGCCCTACTACGAGCAGTACTTC. Encoded protein: CASSRLAGPYYEQYF.

This clonotype was detected ten times or more. This chain connects TRBV25-1 to TRBJ2-3, with D possibly TRBD1 on 5 matching bases. Germline loops: CDR1 MGHDK, CDR2 SYGVNS. Trimming took 3 bases from V and 2 from J, leaving 6 bases between them. This CDR3 is built from 13 residues. The CDR3 DNA sequence: TGTGCCAGCAGTGAGGACAACACAGATACGCAGTATTTT. This translates into CASSEDNTDTQYF.

There are many counts of this clonotype. This chain joins TRBV29-1 and TRBJ2-7, with 7 bases identical to TRBD1. The trim removed 5 bases at V and 4 bases at J, leaving 8 bases unmatched. The CDR3 runs 13 residues. Per germline, CDR1 SQVTM and CDR2 ANQGSEA. The CDR3 DNA reads as TGCAGCGTTTCTGGGGGACAGACTTACGAGCAGTACTTC. This codes for CSVSGGQTYEQYF.

The V and J genes are TRBV20-1 and TRBJ1-5; D is possibly TRBD1 (5 bases). The CDR3 sequence is 12 residues long. Germline CDR1 and CDR2: DFQATT and SNEGSKA (reference sequence). Between the trimmed V and J ends, which lost 3 bases and 6 bases, there was a span of 9 bases. In DNA, the CDR3 is TGCAGTGCTAGGGTGGGGGGTCAGCCCCAGCATTTT. It encodes CSARVGGQPQHF.

The chain is built from TRBV30 and TRBJ2-5, with 13 bases matching TRBD2. Germline CDR1 is GTSNPN and CDR2 is SVGIG (reference sequence). This CDR3 spans 16 amino acids. J gave up 2 bases and V 1 base, and 4 bases lay outside the gene matches. The chain's CDR3 is CAWSGLAGGIQETQYF. The CDR3 coding sequence is TGTGCCTGGAGTGGACTAGCGGGAGGCATACAAGAGACCCAGTACTTC.

The chain links TRBV7-3 to TRBJ1-5; D may be TRBD1 (5 bases). V was cut by 7 bases and J by 0 bases, with 13 bases left in between. The germline CDR1 and CDR2 sequences are SGHTA and FQGTGA. This CDR3 spans 15 amino acids. This CDR3 is CASTQDSASNQPQHF. The CDR3, as DNA: TGTGCCAGCACCCAAGACAGCGCTAGCAATCAGCCCCAGCATTTT.

The chain is built from TRBV27 and TRBJ2-3; 8 nucleotides agree with TRBD2. This CDR3 has 16 amino acids. The germline CDR1 and CDR2 sequences are MNHEY and SMNVEV (reference sequence). Trimming removed 7 bases from V and 0 bases from J; junction bases left unmatched: 9. The DNA for the CDR3 is TGTGCCAGCACCCCCCACAGCGGGGGAAGCACAGATACGCAGTATTTT. Its translation is CASTPHSGGSTDTQYF.

This chain connects TRBV7-2 to TRBJ2-1; 11 positions match TRBD2. CDR3 length: 14 residues. V lost 10 bases, J lost 4 bases, and 6 bases stayed unmatched. Germline V gives CDR1 SGHTA, CDR2 FQGNSA. The CDR3 protein is CATGGTSGYNEQFF. In DNA, the CDR3 is TGTGCCACAGGAGGGACTAGCGGTTACAATGAGCAGTTCTTC.

A remark on this clonotype: This may be a read error: a much more frequent sequence differs by one nucleotide. The rearrangement joins TRBV12-3 or TRBV12-4 to TRBJ2-7; tentatively, D is TRBD1 (5 bases). Trimming took off 3 bases at V and 3 bases at J, with 18 bases between the two ends. The CDR3 runs to 16 residues. DNA of the CDR3: TGTGCCAGCAGTTTGGTTCTGTCAGGGAAATACTACGAGCAGTACTTC. Protein sequence: CASSLVLSGKYYEQYF.

This clonotype was found a few times. The genes are TRBV29-1 and TRBJ2-7, with TRBD1 matching over 9 bases. Germline CDR1 and CDR2: SQVTM and ANQGSEA. V lost 3 bases to trimming and J lost 3 bases; unmatched junction nucleotides: 9. This CDR3 is 15 amino acids long. CDR3 residues: CSVDMGTGKYYEQYF. The CDR3 nucleotides are TGCAGCGTTGATATGGGGACAGGGAAATACTACGAGCAGTACTTC.

The table lists this clonotype with many counts. In DNA form, the CDR3 reads TGTGCCAGCAGTCTTCGGGGCACCGGGGAGCTGTTTTTT. This codes for CASSLRGTGELFF. The rearrangement joins TRBV6-1 to TRBJ2-2, with a tentative D call TRBD2 (5 bases). CDR3 size: 13 residues. Germline CDR1 reads MNHNS; CDR2 reads SASEGT. With 5 bases removed from V and 4 bases from J, the gap between germline ends came to 8 bases.

The gene calls are TRBV6-2 or TRBV6-3 and TRBJ2-2; 11 bases align to TRBD2. V dropped 5 bases and J dropped 2; count of bases not matched to a gene: 7. CDR3 length equals 17 residues. In germline, CDR1 is MNHEY, CDR2 SVGEGT. CDR3 bases: TGTGCCAGCAGTCCTCGACTAGCGGGAAACAACACCGGGGAGCTGTTTTTT. Protein product: CASSPRLAGNNTGELFF.

CDR3 region: CSAPTSNGDTQYF. The CDR3, as DNA: TGCAGTGCTCCTACTAGCAACGGAGATACGCAGTATTTT. V usage is TRBV20-1 and J usage is TRBJ2-3; a weak D match, TRBD2 (6 bases). The germline V gene has CDR1 DFQATT and CDR2 SNEGSKA (reference sequence). The CDR3 extends over 13 amino acids. Trimming took 5 bases from V and 5 from J, leaving 14 bases between them.

A few counts support this clonotype. The chain carries TRBV10-3 and TRBJ1-1; 7 nucleotides line up with TRBD1. Looked up from germline, CDR1 is ENHRY and CDR2 is SYGVKD. V was clipped by 7 bases and J by 3 bases; unmatched bases: 5. There are 13 residues in the CDR3. The CDR3 DNA reads as TGTGCCATCATGAGGGGGCCCGACACTGAAGCTTTCTTT. Translation: CAIMRGPDTEAFF.

The gene calls are TRBV13 and TRBJ2-5, with 11 positions matching TRBD2. CDR1 PRHDT and CDR2 FYEKMQ come from the germline V gene (reference sequence). V gave up 7 bases and J gave up 8 bases; unmatched junction bases: 6. There are 13 residues in the CDR3. This chain's CDR3 is CASTNTSGGTQYF. The CDR3 coding sequence is TGTGCCAGCACCAACACTAGCGGGGGAACCCAGTACTTC.

This clonotype appeared a few times. The chain combines TRBV7-8 with TRBJ2-7; D is unresolved. V was clipped by 4 bases and J by 2 bases, with 15 bases between them. The CDR3 covers 15 residues. CDR1 is SGHVS, CDR2 FQNEAQ, per germline. CDR3 sequence reads: CASSSWSGFTYEQYF. The CDR3, as DNA: TGTGCCAGCAGCTCCTGGTCCGGGTTTACCTACGAGCAGTACTTC.

At least ten counts were recorded for this clonotype. The rearrangement uses TRBV12-3 or TRBV12-4 and TRBJ2-7; 7 bases align to TRBD1. The V gene end was trimmed by 6 bases and the J gene end by 0 bases; junction bases not matched to a gene: 8. The CDR3 covers 15 residues. The CDR3 reads CASSRGQVLSYEQYF. The CDR3 DNA reads TGTGCCAGCAGCCGCGGACAGGTCCTCTCCTACGAGCAGTACTTC.

This clonotype showed up many times. The genes are TRBV15 and TRBJ2-3; 7 positions agree with TRBD2. Germline V gene sequence: CDR1 LNHNV, CDR2 YYDKDF (reference sequence). CDR3 length: 15 residues. The V and J ends lost 4 bases and 4 bases, in that order; junction bases with no gene match: 8. The DNA for the CDR3 is TGTGCCACCAGCATAGGCGGGAGAGTCGCAGATACGCAGTATTTT. Residues: CATSIGGRVADTQYF.

Ten or more counts support this clonotype. DNA for the CDR3: TGTGCCATCAGTGAGTCGGGACAGGGGGGCCCCTACGAGCAGTACTTC. Its protein product is CAISESGQGGPYEQYF. The chain couples TRBV10-3 to TRBJ2-7, with 11 nucleotides matching TRBD1. After removal of 0 bases from V and 2 bases from J, the junction contained 3 bases not matched to a gene. The CDR3 consists of 16 residues. Germline values: CDR1 ENHRY, CDR2 SYGVKD.

The CDR3: CASSPETAVRYNEQFF. Here the CDR3 DNA reads TGCGCCAGCAGCCCGGAAACAGCGGTCCGGTACAATGAGCAGTTCTTC. The chain uses TRBV5-1 and TRBJ2-1, with TRBD2 as a possible D gene (5 bases). The germline gives CDR1 SGHRS, CDR2 YFSETQ. The V and J ends lost 4 bases and 4 bases respectively, with 18 bases between them. The length of the CDR3 is 16 residues.

This clonotype was detected a few times. The chain links TRBV11-2 to TRBJ2-1; D gene ambiguous. The CDR3 spans 12 residues. Germline V gene sequence: CDR1 SGHAT, CDR2 FQNNGV. The V and J ends lost 4 bases and 12 bases respectively, with 13 bases between them. This CDR3 is CASSSMSWGQFF. The CDR3, as DNA: TGTGCCAGCAGCTCCATGTCCTGGGGGCAGTTCTTC.